This entry features one TCR beta chain sequence. Its antigen remains unidentified. The data originate from a study of T-cell reconstitution after alpha-beta-depleted transplantation in children. Overall study findings and caveats: After one year, T-cell counts and TCRbeta diversity mostly came from new T cells. Diversity of TCRbeta at day 60 was high in some patients, arising from surviving recipient T cells and thymic progenitors. Reportedly, only several hundred clones from non-depleted graft cells drove alpha-beta T-cell counts at about two months.

Unique molecular identifiers were incorporated into the prepared TCRbeta library. TCRdb re-called the PCR reads with MiXCR, one entry per CDR3 protein. In the table there are about 350,000 distinct CDR3 sequences, 16% of which are singletons. Germline CDR1 reads SGHRS; CDR2 reads YFSETQ. The CDR3 is 21 amino acids. The V gene lost 1 base and the J gene lost 1 base, with 29 bases spanning the gap. The receptor's source is a male patient between 2 and 15 years old who had a stem cell transplant for acute lymphoblastic leukemia, so the T cells may come from the graft donor. V and J are TRBV5-1 and TRBJ2-5; D tentatively reads TRBD1 or TRBD2 (6 bases each). The specimen was PBMCs, mostly from graft donor cells, collected 360 days after TCRalphabeta/CD19-depleted stem cell transplant. CDR3 amino acids: CASSLRFGGPQRVDAQETQYF. In DNA, the CDR3 is TGCGCCAGCAGCTTGAGGTTTGGGGGGCCCCAGAGGGTCGACGCCCAAGAGACCCAGTACTTC.